The sequence of this T cell receptor beta chain was determined in a study of blood T cell repertoires in COVID-19. Turning to the study itself: Whether acute or convalescent, the COVID-19 samples came from the United States, Italy and Spain.

Under the authors' procedure: Estimated nucleated cell counts came from reference gene primer amplification. The protocol was immunoSEQ multiplex PCR, while the TCRdb copy is restricted to in-frame clones and leaves out a portion. The V and J calls and the clone size are those of that table, but D and trimming were determined from the DNA. The repertoire holds approximately 250,000 clones, 88% seen once, with 1.2% in the top ten. Participants came from some 26 US areas, aged about 18 to 89 years. Participants had their cohort set by participant-reported clinical history. Germline V lookup: CDR1 SGHTA, CDR2 FQGNSA. CDR3 length: 16 residues. V shed 3 bases, J shed 5 bases, and the junction held 9 bases outside the gene matches.

This clonotype was obtained from a woman aged 40 to 55 with acute COVID-19. Source material: PBMCs or T cells enriched from blood (not recorded which). The chain is built from TRBV7-2 and TRBJ2-1, with 8 bases fitting TRBD2. CDR3: CASSFYGRAGNNEQFF. In DNA, the CDR3 is TGTGCCAGCAGCTTTTACGGGAGGGCCGGAAACAATGAGCAGTTCTTC.